This T cell receptor (beta chain) originates from a study of T-cell reconstitution after alpha-beta-depleted transplantation in children. Trimming cost V 4 bases and J 0 bases, with 22 bases left between them. CDR3 length: 18 amino acids. From germline, CDR1 is DFQATT and CDR2 SNEGSKA (reference sequence). This clonotype appeared a few times. No antigen is known for it. Points from the study as a whole: At around two months after transplant, the alpha-beta T cells were reportedly derived from several hundred expanded clones that came from non-depleted graft cells. After transplant, high TCRbeta diversity at day 60 in some patients arose from surviving recipient T cells and thymic progenitors. Among T cells one year after transplant, newly produced cells accounted for most counts and diversity.

Molecular barcoding with unique molecular identifiers was used for the TCRbeta library. MiXCR was run by TCRdb on the PCR reads, yielding one entry per CDR3 protein. The profile covers about 980,000 distinct CDR3 sequences, with around 30% appearing a single time and around 30% taken by the ten largest. The TCR was taken from a boy younger than two who had a stem cell transplant for SCID, so the T cells may come from the graft donor. This sample comprised PBMCs, mostly from graft donor cells, obtained 360 days after TCRalphabeta/CD19-depleted stem cell transplant. The chain links TRBV20-1 to TRBJ2-1; D may be TRBD1 (5 bases). CDR3 region: CSAKGLGGAGLSYNEQFF. CDR3 nucleotides: TGCAGTGCTAAGGGGCTTGGTGGAGCAGGCCTCTCCTACAATGAGCAGTTCTTC.